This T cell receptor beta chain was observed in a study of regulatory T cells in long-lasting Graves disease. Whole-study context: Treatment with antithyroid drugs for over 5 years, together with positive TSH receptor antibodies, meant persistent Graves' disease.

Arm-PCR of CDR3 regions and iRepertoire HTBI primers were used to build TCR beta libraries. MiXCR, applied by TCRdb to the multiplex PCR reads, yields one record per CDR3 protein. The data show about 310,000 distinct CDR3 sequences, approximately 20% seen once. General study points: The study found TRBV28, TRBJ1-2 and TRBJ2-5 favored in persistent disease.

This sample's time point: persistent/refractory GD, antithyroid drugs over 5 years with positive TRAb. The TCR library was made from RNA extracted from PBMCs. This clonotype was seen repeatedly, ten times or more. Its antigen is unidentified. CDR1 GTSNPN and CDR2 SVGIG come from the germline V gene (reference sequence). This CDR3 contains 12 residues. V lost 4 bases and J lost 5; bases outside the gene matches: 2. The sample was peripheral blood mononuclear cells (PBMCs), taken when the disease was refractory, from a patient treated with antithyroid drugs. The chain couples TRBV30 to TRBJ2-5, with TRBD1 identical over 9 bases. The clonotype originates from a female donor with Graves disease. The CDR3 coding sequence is TGTGCCTGGAAAACAGGGGGCGAGACCCAGTACTTC. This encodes CAWKTGGETQYF.